The 29 T cell receptor beta chains below were found in one sample sequenced in a study of blood T cells in healthy people across ages. The authors ran a second PCR of about 7 to 11 cycles using a sample-barcoded 5' primer and a J-beta primer mix. One entry per CDR3 protein, called by TCRdb with MiXCR from the 5' RACE reads. The sample shows 700,000 or so distinct CDR3 sequences, about a fifth of them seen only once. Material: blood. The receptors were sampled from a man in his sixties or seventies in good health.

The rearrangement links TRBV5-1 to TRBJ2-1, with 9 bases fitting TRBD2. The CDR3 is made up of 14 amino acids. Trimming at V came to 5 bases and at J to 10 bases, leaving 10 bases not matched to a gene. Germline values: CDR1 SGHRS, CDR2 YFSETQ. The CDR3 spells CASRSGSGGGEQFF. CDR3 DNA: TGCGCCAGCAGGAGCGGTAGCGGGGGTGGCGAGCAGTTCTTC.

The J gene is TRBJ2-3, the V gene TRBV9; no clear D. Germline CDR1 reads SGDLS; CDR2 reads YYNGEE. The CDR3 contains 16 residues. V was pared by 4 bases and J by 1 base, with 16 bases between. The DNA of the CDR3 is TGTGCCAGCAGCCAAAGCCGGACGGAGCGCACAGATACGCAGTATTTT. This encodes CASSQSRTERTDTQYF.

This chain links TRBV27 with TRBJ2-1, with D tentatively TRBD2 (7 bases). Germline CDR1 is MNHEY and CDR2 is SMNVEV (reference sequence). The CDR3 is 15 residues long. V lost 2 bases, J lost 3 bases, and 11 bases lay in between. For the CDR3, the DNA is TGTGCCAGCAGTTTAGAGGGGGGGAACTACAATGAGCAGTTCTTC. This translates into CASSLEGGNYNEQFF.

This clonotype was observed at least ten times. The chain uses TRBV11-1 and TRBJ2-5, with D unresolved. Near its end, the DNA agrees better with TRBJ2-1, so the J call may be wrong. CDR1 and CDR2 (germline): SGHAT, FQDESV (reference sequence). The CDR3 has 12 residues. The CDR3 bases are TGTGCCAGCAGCGCGGTGCAAAATGAGCAGTTCTTC. Translation: CASSAVQNEQFF.

Notes on this clonotype: A read error may account for a junction end that differs from germline. The chain combines TRBV9 with TRBJ2-1; no firm D call. The CDR3 has 15 residues. The germline V gene encodes CDR1 SGDLS and CDR2 YYNGEE. For the CDR3, the DNA is TGTACCAGCAGCGTCGGTACCTCGGAGTACAATGAGCAGTTCTTC. Its protein product is CTSSVGTSEYNEQFF. Full variable domain (rest looked up from reference TRBV9 and TRBJ2-1): DSGVTQTPKHLITATGQRVTLRCSPRSGDLSVYWYQQSLDQGLQFLIQYYNGEERAKGNILERFSAQQFPDLHSELNLSSLELGDSALYFCTSSVGTSEYNEQFFGPGTRLTVL.

The genes are TRBV12-3 or TRBV12-4 and TRBJ1-1; D remains unclear. V lost 7 bases, J lost 9 bases, and 15 bases lay in between. The CDR3 is 12 residues long. The CDR3: CASTPPTQQAFF. The CDR3 DNA follows: TGTGCCAGCACCCCTCCTACCCAGCAAGCTTTCTTT.

The table lists this clonotype with a few counts. The chain has TRBV5-1 and TRBJ2-3; D may correspond to TRBD1 or TRBD2 (5 bases each). Germline CDR1 reads SGHRS; CDR2 reads YFSETQ. The CDR3 totals 15 residues. V was trimmed by 6 bases and J by 4 bases, leaving 18 bases between them. The CDR3 DNA reads as TGCGCCAGCACCTTAATGACCCGAGGGGCAGATACGCAGTATTTT. Residues: CASTLMTRGADTQYF. The complete variable domain, with remaining parts taken from reference TRBV5-1 and TRBJ2-3, reads KAGVTQTPRYLIKTRGQQVTLSCSPISGHRSVSWYQQTPGQGLQFLFEYFSETQRNKGNFPGRFSGRQFSNSRSEMNVSTLELGDSALYLCASTLMTRGADTQYFGPGTRLTVL.

This clonotype was counted only a few times. The genes are TRBV29-1 and TRBJ1-2, with no clear D. The CDR3 spans 14 residues. Germline V gene data show CDR1 as SQVTM and CDR2 as ANQGSEA. V was pared by 7 bases and J by 0 bases, with 15 bases between. The CDR3: CSDGASLPNYGYTF. The CDR3 DNA reads as TGCAGCGACGGCGCGAGCCTCCCTAACTATGGCTACACCTTC.

The V call is TRBV7-3, the J call TRBJ2-3, with TRBD1 matching 7 bases. The CDR3 sequence is 15 residues long. After removal of 0 bases from V and 0 bases from J, the junction contained 0 bases not matched to a gene. The germline V gene encodes CDR1 SGHTA and CDR2 FQGTGA. This CDR3 is CASSLTGQSTDTQYF. CDR3 DNA sequence: TGTGCCAGCAGCTTAACGGGACAGAGCACAGATACGCAGTATTTT.

This clonotype was found a few times. V and J are TRBV12-3 or TRBV12-4 and TRBJ1-6, with 9 bases lining up with TRBD1. CDR3 length equals 15 residues. The J segment lost 7 bases and the V segment lost 7 bases, leaving 8 bases of the junction unmatched. CDR3 sequence reads: CASTSGQGTNSPLHF. In DNA form, the CDR3 reads TGTGCCAGCACCTCGGGACAGGGAACAAATTCACCCCTCCACTTT.

The chain combines TRBV6-5 with TRBJ1-2; the D gene is possibly TRBD1 (6 bases). The CDR3 runs 16 residues. Trimming pared 0 bases from V and 6 bases from J, leaving 17 bases between. CDR1 and CDR2 (germline): MNHEY, SVGAGI. Here the CDR3 reads CASSYSRRGRTNGYTF. As DNA, the CDR3 is TGTGCCAGCAGTTACTCGAGACGGGGGCGGACGAATGGCTACACCTTC.

The chain employs TRBV19 and TRBJ1-1, with unresolved D. This CDR3 contains 12 residues. CDR1 and CDR2 from the germline V gene are LNHDA and SQIVND (reference sequence). V lost 11 bases, J lost 4 bases, and 14 bases lay in between. CDR3 sequence: CAGTSSSTEAFF. The CDR3 DNA sequence: TGTGCCGGCACCTCTTCGAGCACTGAAGCTTTCTTT.

This rearrangement joins TRBV5-1 to TRBJ1-1, with 7 bases matching TRBD1. Germline lookup yields CDR1 SGHRS and CDR2 YFSETQ. Germline trimming cut 3 bases from V and 7 bases from J; bases unmatched to any gene: 3. The CDR3 spans 12 residues. The CDR3 nucleotides read TGCGCCAGCAGCTCGAGGGACAGTGAAGCTTTCTTT. This codes for CASSSRDSEAFF.

This clonotype occurred a few times. The rearrangement links TRBV3-1 to TRBJ2-3; no clear D gene. This CDR3 is 15 amino acids long. V gave up 1 base and J gave up 0 bases, with 8 bases separating them. Germline V gene data show CDR1 as LGHDT and CDR2 as YNNKEL (reference sequence). The CDR3 sequence is CASSQASPSTDTQYF. CDR3 DNA sequence: TGTGCCAGCAGCCAAGCTTCTCCTAGCACAGATACGCAGTATTTT.

In its sample, this clonotype was seen a few times. The chain is built from TRBV12-3 or TRBV12-4 and TRBJ1-2, with a possible D match to TRBD1 (6 bases). This CDR3 is built from 14 residues. Trimming removed 5 bases from V and 4 bases from J, with 14 bases in between. The CDR3 coding sequence is TGTGCCAGCAGTCAAGGGGGGATGGGCTATGGCTACACCTTC. Its translation: CASSQGGMGYGYTF.

The V and J genes are TRBV12-3 or TRBV12-4 and TRBJ2-1, with D perhaps TRBD1 or TRBD2 (5 bases each). The CDR3 is 16 residues long. Deletions cut 0 bases from V and 7 bases from J, with 16 bases between. The CDR3 spells CASSLAPGQGRNEQFF. The CDR3 region has the DNA TGTGCCAGCAGTTTAGCGCCGGGGCAGGGAAGGAATGAGCAGTTCTTC.

This clonotype was seen a few times. V gene TRBV18 combines with J gene TRBJ2-4; 7 bases line up with TRBD1. Germline CDR1 reads KGHSH; CDR2 reads LQKENI. Trimming took 1 base from V and 0 from J; bases not matched to a gene: 6. The CDR3 runs to 17 residues. The CDR3 protein is CASSPRGQSIAKNIQYF. CDR3 DNA sequence: TGTGCCAGCTCACCACGGGGACAGAGTATAGCCAAAAACATTCAGTACTTC.

This clonotype was counted between two and nine times. The junction departs from the called germline gene at one end, perhaps through a read error. The V gene is TRBV28, the J gene TRBJ2-7; unclear D gene. The CDR3 runs to 11 residues. In germline, CDR1 is MDHEN, CDR2 SYDVKM. CDR3 bases: TGTGCCAGCAGCCAAACCTACGAGCAGTGCTTC. This sequence encodes CASSQTYEQCF.

J is TRBJ2-3 and V is TRBV7-9; D is possibly TRBD1 (6 bases). The CDR3 contains 16 residues. CDR1 and CDR2 from the germline V gene are SEHNR and FQNEAQ (reference sequence). The V end lost 5 bases, the J end lost 3 bases, and 18 bases lay between the germline ends. CDR3 in DNA: TGTGCCAGCAGCCCAAGGTCTGGGGGCAGGACAGATACGCAGTATTTT. As protein: CASSPRSGGRTDTQYF. Full variable domain (outside the CDR3, taken from reference TRBV7-9 and TRBJ2-3): DTGVSQNPRHKITKRGQNVTFRCDPISEHNRLYWYRQTLGQGPEFLTYFQNEAQLEKSRLLSDRFSAERPKGSFSTLEIQRTEQGDSAMYLCASSPRSGGRTDTQYFGPGTRLTVL.

This clonotype turned up a few times. The junction does not match germline at one end; this may be a read error. The chain is built from TRBV12-3 or TRBV12-4 and TRBJ1-2; D call uncertain. The CDR3 runs to 12 residues. The CDR3 DNA follows: TGTGCCGGCAGTAAGGGCCTATATGGCTACACCTTC. This sequence encodes CAGSKGLYGYTF.

This clonotype was observed a few times. V is TRBV4-1 and J is TRBJ2-1; unclear D gene. The germline V gene encodes CDR1 MGHRA and CDR2 YSYEKL. V gave up 0 bases and J gave up 4 bases, with 16 bases separating them. The CDR3 totals 17 residues. This chain's CDR3 is CASSQDTGLAHYNEQFF. In DNA form, the CDR3 reads TGCGCCAGCAGCCAAGATACTGGGTTGGCGCATTACAATGAGCAGTTCTTC.

The rearrangement links TRBV5-1 to TRBJ2-1; D is perhaps TRBD1 or TRBD2 (5 bases each). The better agreement between TRBJ2-7 and the DNA end casts doubt on the J call. Per the germline V gene, CDR1 is SGHRS and CDR2 is YFSETQ. The CDR3 contains 15 residues. Here the CDR3 DNA reads TGCGCCAGCAGCTTGGAAGGGACGCCCTTCTACGAGCAGTACTTC. Amino acids: CASSLEGTPFYEQYF.

This clonotype was detected a few times. This sequence joins TRBV5-1 and TRBJ2-2; possibly TRBD1 for D (5 bases). The CDR3 runs 15 residues. Germline CDR1 is SGHRS and CDR2 is YFSETQ. The V and J ends lost 2 bases and 2 bases respectively, with 10 bases between them. The CDR3 here is CASSFGAFNTGELFF. The CDR3 nucleotides read TGCGCCAGCAGCTTTGGGGCGTTTAACACCGGGGAGCTGTTTTTT.

This clonotype was seen a handful of times. The chain carries TRBV12-3 or TRBV12-4 and TRBJ2-2, with 7 bases matching TRBD2. This CDR3 comprises 15 residues. Trimming at V came to 5 bases and at J to 10 bases, leaving 13 bases not matched to a gene. CDR3 in DNA: TGTGCCAGCAGTCGCGGACTAGTCTTAGACGTGGAGCTGTTTTTT. As protein: CASSRGLVLDVELFF.

The chain links TRBV20-1 to TRBJ2-5; 14 nucleotides align to TRBD2. The germline V gene has CDR1 DFQATT and CDR2 SNEGSKA (reference sequence). Trimming cost V 3 bases and J 4 bases; bases outside gene matches: 7. This CDR3 is 16 amino acids long. The CDR3 coding sequence is TGCAGTGCTAGCCGCCGACTAGCGGGAGGGATAGAGACCCAGTACTTC. Translated: CSASRRLAGGIETQYF.

The V and J genes are TRBV12-3 or TRBV12-4 and TRBJ2-5, with TRBD2 as a possible D gene (6 bases). Trimming took off 4 bases at V and 4 bases at J, with 22 bases between the two ends. CDR3 size: 17 residues. The CDR3 region is CASSSSDCRDCRETQYF. In DNA form, the CDR3 reads TGTGCCAGCAGTTCCTCCGACTGTAGGGACTGTCGAGAGACCCAGTACTTC.

This clonotype has just a few counts. The chain is built from TRBV7-3 and TRBJ2-3; maybe TRBD2 (5 bases). Germline CDR1 and CDR2: SGHTA and FQGTGA. Trimming shortened V by 4 bases and J by 5 bases, and 10 bases separated the two germline ends. The CDR3 loop spans 13 amino acids. The CDR3 sequence is CASSSILGDTQYF. The CDR3 bases are TGTGCCAGCAGCTCAATACTAGGAGATACGCAGTATTTT.

The V and J genes are TRBV27 and TRBJ2-2; weak D call: TRBD2 (6 bases). CDR3 length: 15 residues. With 3 bases removed from V and 6 bases from J, the gap between germline ends came to 14 bases. The germline gives CDR1 MNHEY, CDR2 SMNVEV (reference sequence). The CDR3 protein is CASSFGRLMPGELFF. The CDR3 bases are TGTGCCAGCAGTTTTGGGAGGCTGATGCCCGGGGAGCTGTTTTTT.

Notes on this clonotype: With a much larger clone just one base away, this may be a read error. The rearrangement links TRBV25-1 to TRBJ2-5, with 7 nucleotides matching TRBD1. The closer fit of TRBJ2-1 to the DNA end suggests the J call may be wrong. Per germline, CDR1 MGHDK and CDR2 SYGVNS. This CDR3 comprises 15 residues. CDR3 coding DNA: TGTGCCAGCAGTGGGGACAGTATGGGGAAGGGGGAGCAGTTCTTC. This gives the protein CASSGDSMGKGEQFF.